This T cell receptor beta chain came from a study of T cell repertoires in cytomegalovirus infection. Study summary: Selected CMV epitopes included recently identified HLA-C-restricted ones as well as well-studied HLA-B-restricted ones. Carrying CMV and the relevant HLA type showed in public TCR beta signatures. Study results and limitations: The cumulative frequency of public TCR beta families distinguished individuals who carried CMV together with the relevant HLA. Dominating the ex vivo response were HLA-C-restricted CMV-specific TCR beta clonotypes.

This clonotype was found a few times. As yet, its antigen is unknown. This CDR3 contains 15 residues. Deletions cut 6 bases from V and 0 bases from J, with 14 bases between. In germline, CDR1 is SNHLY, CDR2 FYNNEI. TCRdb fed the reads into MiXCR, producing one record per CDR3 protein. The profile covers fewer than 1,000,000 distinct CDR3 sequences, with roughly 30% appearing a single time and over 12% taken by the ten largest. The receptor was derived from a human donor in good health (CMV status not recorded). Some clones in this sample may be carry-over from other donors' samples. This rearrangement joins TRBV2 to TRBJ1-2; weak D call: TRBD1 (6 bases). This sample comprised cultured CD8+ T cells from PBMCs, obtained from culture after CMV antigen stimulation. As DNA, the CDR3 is TGTGCCAGCAGGATCCCGGACAGCCCTAACTATGGCTACACCTTC. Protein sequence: CASRIPDSPNYGYTF.